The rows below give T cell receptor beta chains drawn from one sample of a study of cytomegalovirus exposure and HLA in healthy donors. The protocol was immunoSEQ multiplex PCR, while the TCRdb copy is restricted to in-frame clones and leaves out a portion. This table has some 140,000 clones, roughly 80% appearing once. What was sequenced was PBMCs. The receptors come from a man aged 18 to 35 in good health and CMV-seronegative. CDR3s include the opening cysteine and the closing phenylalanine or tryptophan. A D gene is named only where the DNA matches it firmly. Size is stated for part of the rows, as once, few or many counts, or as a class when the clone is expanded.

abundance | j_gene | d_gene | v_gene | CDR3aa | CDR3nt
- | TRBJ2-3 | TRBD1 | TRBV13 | CASSSRKTGQSTDTQYF | TGTGCCAGCAGCTCCCGTAAGACAGGGCAGAGCACAGATACGCAGTATTTT
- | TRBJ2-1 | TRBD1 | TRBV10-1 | CASSERDRGSYNEQFF | TGCGCCAGCAGTGAGAGGGACAGGGGCAGTTATAATGAGCAGTTCTTC
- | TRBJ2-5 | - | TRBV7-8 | CASSPFRETQYF | TGTGCCAGCAGCCCCTTCCGAGAGACCCAGTACTTC
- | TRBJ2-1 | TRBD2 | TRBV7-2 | CASSNGLAGINEQFF | TGTGCCAGCAGCAACGGACTAGCGGGTATCAATGAGCAGTTCTTC
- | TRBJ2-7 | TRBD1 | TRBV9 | CASSRTGGMDEQYF | TGTGCCAGCAGCCGGACAGGGGGCATGGACGAGCAGTACTTC
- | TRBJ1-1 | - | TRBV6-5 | CASSSGGGTEAFF | TGTGCCAGCAGTTCTGGGGGAGGGACTGAAGCTTTCTTT
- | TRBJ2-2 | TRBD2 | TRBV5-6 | CASSSYKTSGGTQDGELFF | TGTGCCAGCAGCTCTTACAAGACTAGCGGGGGGACTCAGGACGGGGAGCTGTTTTTT
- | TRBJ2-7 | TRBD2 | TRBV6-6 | CASSLAGEGYEQYF | TGTGCCAGCAGTTTGGCGGGGGAGGGCTACGAGCAGTACTTC
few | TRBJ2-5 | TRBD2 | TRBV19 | CASSSGTSGVETQYF | TGTGCCAGTAGCTCCGGGACTAGCGGGGTTGAGACCCAGTACTTC
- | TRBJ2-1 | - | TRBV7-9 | CASTTNGGEFF | TGTGCCAGCACCACAAACGGTGGAGAGTTCTTC
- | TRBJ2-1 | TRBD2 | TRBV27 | CASRGGPREQFF | TGTGCCAGCAGGGGAGGGCCTCGGGAGCAGTTCTTC
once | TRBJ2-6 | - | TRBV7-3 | CASSVGGSPGANVLTF | TGTGCCAGCAGCGTAGGAGGGTCCCCTGGGGCCAACGTCCTGACTTTC
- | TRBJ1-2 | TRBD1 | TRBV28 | CASSSGRTGGWGYTF | TGTGCCAGCAGTTCTGGACGGACAGGCGGCTGGGGCTACACCTTC
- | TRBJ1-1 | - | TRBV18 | CASSPPGPMNTEAFF | TGTGCCAGCTCACCACCGGGCCCTATGAACACTGAAGCTTTCTTT
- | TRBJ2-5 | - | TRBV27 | CASSLIGVGGSQETQYF | TGTGCCAGCAGTTTAATCGGAGTCGGGGGAAGTCAAGAGACCCAGTACTTC
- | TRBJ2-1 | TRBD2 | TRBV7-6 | CASSLEASGATNEQFF | TGTGCCAGCAGCTTAGAGGCTAGCGGGGCGACTAATGAGCAGTTCTTC